This T cell receptor (beta chain) was identified during a study of CD8+ T cells in alopecia areata. This CDR3 has 13 residues. The germline V gene encodes CDR1 SEHNR and CDR2 FQNEAQ (reference sequence). The V end was cut by 3 bases, the J end by 6 bases, with 9 bases between. Extracted from the samples, RNA was reverse transcribed into cDNA to serve as the sequencing template. Libraries were prepared by immunoSEQ multiplex PCR; TCRdb keeps only in-frame clonotypes and omits some of them. The sample holds 90,000 to 120,000 clones; roughly 89% are singletons and the top ten take roughly 23%. Indicated treatment: oral pan-JAK inhibitor, 5-10 mg twice daily. Overall study results and limits: Normal skin contains resident alphabeta T cells, and these are also sequenced in scalp samples. One nonresponder makes the tie between baseline CD8+ expansion and response uncertain.

With respect to this clone: Its target is not known.

The source was CD8+ T cells sorted from blood, collected at week 24, from a patient treated with tofacitinib. This TCR derives from a human donor with alopecia areata. V gene TRBV7-9 combines with J gene TRBJ1-5, with a possible D match to TRBD1 (6 bases). CDR3 region: CASSLEGVQPQHF. As DNA, the CDR3 is TGTGCCAGCAGCTTGGAGGGGGTTCAGCCCCAGCATTTT.